Shown below are 15 T cell receptor beta chains from a single sample sequenced in a study of CD8 T cells in cerebrospinal fluid in Alzheimer's disease. TCRdb reprocessed the 10x single-cell sequencing reads, keeping one entry per CDR3 protein, no DNA. The sample totals about 1,400 distinct CDR3 sequences; its top ten clones hold roughly a fifth. Specimen: cerebrospinal fluid. Receptors originate from a human donor with mild cognitive impairment.

Measured by frequency, this clonotype is large. This chain joins TRBV29-1 and TRBJ2-3; the TCRdb call, TRBD1, lacks DNA for checking. The germline gives CDR1 SQVTM, CDR2 ANQGSEA. The CDR3 is 12 residues long. CDR3 residues: CSVSPQAGTQYF.

Considering frequency, this clonotype is medium-sized. The genes are TRBV2 and TRBJ1-3; TCRdb names TRBD1, which stays unverified in the absence of DNA. This CDR3 has 13 amino acids. In germline, CDR1 is SNHLY, CDR2 FYNNEI. The CDR3 sequence: CASTPDRGNTIYF.

This clonotype shows up as medium-sized by frequency. This rearrangement joins TRBV20-1 to TRBJ1-6; TCRdb selects TRBD1, and the lack of DNA leaves this call unchecked. The CDR3 contains 14 residues. Germline assignment: CDR1 DFQATT and CDR2 SNEGSKA (reference sequence). The CDR3 sequence: CSARVGQGSSPLHF.

Judged by frequency, this clonotype is hyperexpanded. The chain joins TRBV7-3 to TRBJ2-1; TCRdb's D call, TRBD1, is unchecked because there is no DNA. CDR1 SGHTA and CDR2 FQGTGA come from the germline V gene. This CDR3 spans 18 amino acids. CDR3 sequence reads: CASSLSGGHLSSYNEQFF.

Judged by frequency, this clonotype is medium-sized. This chain links TRBV19 with TRBJ2-6; TCRdb's D call, TRBD2, is unchecked because there is no DNA. Germline-derived CDR1 and CDR2 are LNHDA and SQIVND (reference sequence). CDR3 size: 15 residues. CDR3 sequence: CASSRGDSGANVLTF.

This chain joins TRBV7-8 and TRBJ1-3; TCRdb calls TRBD1, which cannot be checked without DNA. The CDR3 covers 17 residues. In germline, CDR1 is SGHVS, CDR2 FQNEAQ. The CDR3: CASSTSGQFSSGNTIYF.

This clonotype is called medium-sized (0.01 to 0.1%) based on its frequency. This chain connects TRBV7-2 to TRBJ2-1; checking the TCRdb D call of TRBD2 is not possible without DNA. This CDR3 is 17 amino acids long. CDR1 SGHTA and CDR2 FQGNSA come from the germline V gene. CDR3 sequence: CASSSPLAGVSYNEQFF.

This clonotype is labeled medium-sized based on frequency. The chain recombines TRBV5-1 with TRBJ2-1. The CDR3 totals 14 residues. The germline gives CDR1 SGHRS, CDR2 YFSETQ. This CDR3 reads CASSSGAGRHEQFF.

The chain recombines TRBV6-5 with TRBJ1-5; the TCRdb D gene call, TRBD1, has no DNA to confirm it. The CDR3 totals 14 residues. The germline V gene encodes CDR1 MNHEY and CDR2 SVGAGI. This CDR3 is CASSIGGYNQPQHF.

V and J are TRBV7-6 and TRBJ2-3; the D call from TCRdb, TRBD1, cannot be confirmed without DNA. This CDR3 is built from 15 residues. The germline gives CDR1 SGHVS, CDR2 FNYEAQ. The CDR3 spells CASSAAGGGTDTQYF.

The CDR3 loop is CASSLVRGLTGANVLTF. The chain uses TRBV7-9 and TRBJ2-6; no DNA is available, so the TRBD1 call from TCRdb remains unchecked. Germline V CDR1 and CDR2: SEHNR, FQNEAQ (reference sequence). This CDR3 has 17 amino acids.

Judged by frequency, this clonotype is medium-sized. This chain joins TRBV28 and TRBJ1-1; TCRdb's D gene call, TRBD1, goes unchecked for lack of DNA. Per the germline V gene, CDR1 is MDHEN and CDR2 is SYDVKM. CDR3 length equals 15 residues. The CDR3: CASSLWTGGYTEAFF.

The chain combines TRBV7-2 with TRBJ2-7. The CDR3 totals 14 residues. Germline CDR1 reads SGHTA; CDR2 reads FQGNSA. CDR3 in amino acids: CASSFELPSYEQYF.

The rearrangement joins TRBV6-5 to TRBJ2-1; TCRdb names TRBD2, which stays unverified in the absence of DNA. The CDR3 totals 17 residues. Germline V gene lookup returns CDR1 MNHEY and CDR2 SVGAGI. This CDR3 is CASGPLGTSGRRDEQFF.

This clonotype is medium-sized by frequency. This chain links TRBV6-5 with TRBJ2-3; the TCRdb D gene call, TRBD1, has no DNA to confirm it. There are 14 residues in the CDR3. CDR1 is MNHEY and CDR2 is SVGAGI in the germline V gene. The CDR3 is CASSAGWSTDTQYF.